These 30 T cell receptor beta chains share one sample of origin, sequenced in a study of blood T cell repertoires in COVID-19. The method was immunoSEQ multiplex PCR; TCRdb's version includes in-frame clones alone and lacks a portion of them. The profile shows around 130,000 clones, roughly 90% of them singletons. Material for sequencing was peripheral blood. The receptor source for this set is a man aged 40-50 years with acute or convalescent COVID-19.

This clone came up once. This sequence joins TRBV2 and TRBJ2-1; the match to TRBD2 covers 14 bases. The CDR3 is 14 residues long. The V gene's germline CDR1 is SNHLY and CDR2 FYNNEI. With 7 bases clipped from V and 7 bases from J, the junction kept 3 bases outside the gene matches. CDR3 coding DNA: TGTGCCAGCATTGGGACTAGCGGGAGTAATGAGCAGTTCTTC. Protein sequence: CASIGTSGSNEQFF.

This sequence joins TRBV6-1 and TRBJ2-1; no reliable D call. Trimming took off 2 bases at V and 9 bases at J, with 5 bases between the two ends. The CDR3 is made up of 11 amino acids. The germline gives CDR1 MNHNS, CDR2 SASEGT. The CDR3 is CASSEPSEQFF. CDR3 nucleotide sequence: TGTGCCAGCAGTGAACCCAGTGAGCAGTTCTTC.

Here the CDR3 DNA reads TGTGCCAGCAGCTGGCAGGGGATCAATCAGCCCCAGCATTTT. Its protein product is CASSWQGINQPQHF. V usage is TRBV5-4 and J usage is TRBJ1-5; perhaps TRBD1 as D (6 bases). This CDR3 has 14 amino acids. CDR1 and CDR2 from the germline V gene are SGHNT and YYREEE (reference sequence). Trimming took 3 bases from V and 3 from J, leaving 10 bases between them.

This chain connects TRBV7-3 to TRBJ2-3, with D possibly matching TRBD1 (5 bases). Deletions cut 5 bases from V and 2 bases from J, with 14 bases between. Germline V gives CDR1 SGHTA, CDR2 FQGTGA. The CDR3 is 15 residues long. Here the CDR3 reads CASSRQGRPTDTQYF. The CDR3 DNA follows: TGTGCCAGCAGCCGCCAGGGCAGGCCCACAGATACGCAGTATTTT.

The V gene is TRBV7-2, the J gene TRBJ2-5, with TRBD2 identical over 7 bases. The CDR3 extends over 16 amino acids. Germline V CDR1 and CDR2: SGHTA, FQGNSA. Trimming cost V 4 bases and J 2 bases; bases outside gene matches: 10. Here the CDR3 reads CASSSVTGGPQETQYF. For the CDR3, the DNA is TGTGCCAGCAGCTCGGTGACGGGGGGACCTCAAGAGACCCAGTACTTC.

A few counts support this clone. This chain links TRBV11-3 with TRBJ2-3; D remains ambiguous. The CDR3 runs to 13 residues. V was trimmed by 1 base and J by 4 bases, leaving 6 bases between them. In germline, CDR1 is SGHNT, CDR2 YENEEA. The CDR3 protein is CASSLGAPDTQYF. As DNA, the CDR3 is TGTGCCAGCAGCTTAGGGGCCCCAGATACGCAGTATTTT. The variable domain in full, with the rest retrieved from reference TRBV11-3 and TRBJ2-3, is EAGVVQSPRYKIIEKKQPVAFWCNPISGHNTLYWYLQNLGQGPELLIRYENEEAVDDSQLPKDRFSAERLKGVDSTLKIQPAELGDSAVYLCASSLGAPDTQYFGPGTRLTVL.

The genes are TRBV5-5 and TRBJ2-7; 15 bases are shared with TRBD2. The CDR3 has 15 amino acids. The germline V gene has CDR1 SGHKS and CDR2 YYEKEE (reference sequence). J gave up 6 bases and V 0 bases, and 1 base lay outside the gene matches. The chain's CDR3 is CASSLEGLAGGEQYF. The CDR3 DNA is TGTGCCAGCAGCTTGGAGGGACTAGCGGGAGGCGAGCAGTACTTC.

The rearrangement links TRBV7-8 to TRBJ1-2; D call uncertain. The germline V gene has CDR1 SGHVS and CDR2 FQNEAQ. The CDR3 spans 12 residues. V gave up 5 bases and J gave up 5 bases, with 9 bases separating them. The CDR3 DNA follows: TGTGCCAGCAGCCCCGAGAAATATGGCTACACCTTC. This encodes CASSPEKYGYTF.

The chain is built from TRBV28 and TRBJ2-5, with D perhaps TRBD1 (5 bases). The CDR3 spans 15 residues. In germline, CDR1 is MDHEN, CDR2 SYDVKM. V was clipped by 2 bases and J by 1 base, with 11 bases between them. The CDR3 nucleotides read TGTGCCAGCAGTTTAAGCAGGGAACCCCAAGAGACCCAGTACTTC. It is translated as CASSLSREPQETQYF. Looking up the rest from reference TRBV28 and TRBJ2-5 gives the full variable domain: DVKVTQSSRYLVKRTGEKVFLECVQDMDHENMFWYRQDPGLGLRLIYFSYDVKMKEKGDIPEGYSVSREKKERFSLILESASTNQTSMYLCASSLSREPQETQYFGPGTRLLVL.

The chain uses TRBV28 and TRBJ2-2; D unresolved. Germline loops: CDR1 MDHEN, CDR2 SYDVKM. This CDR3 has 13 residues. Trimming took off 2 bases at V and 5 bases at J, with 6 bases between the two ends. The CDR3 nucleotides read TGTGCCAGCAGTTTAGCCGGTACCGGGGAGCTGTTTTTT. It yields the protein CASSLAGTGELFF.

The rearrangement links TRBV6-5 to TRBJ1-2, with D possibly matching TRBD1 (5 bases). CDR1 and CDR2 (germline): MNHEY, SVGAGI. V shed 5 bases and J shed 2 bases, with 12 bases lying between them. This CDR3 region has 14 residues. The CDR3 here is CASSKQTANYGYTF. The CDR3 DNA sequence: TGTGCCAGCAGTAAACAGACAGCCAACTATGGCTACACCTTC.

The chain combines TRBV3-1 (or the pseudogene TRBV3-2) with TRBJ2-1; TRBD2 aligns across 14 bases. The length of the CDR3 is 17 residues. From germline, CDR1 is LGHDT and CDR2 YNNKEL (reference sequence). Trimming at V came to 4 bases and at J to 4 bases, leaving 6 bases not matched to a gene. This CDR3 reads CASSPTSGRAKYNEQFF. As DNA, the CDR3 is TGTGCCAGCAGCCCGACTAGCGGGAGGGCTAAGTACAATGAGCAGTTCTTC.

The V call is TRBV25-1, the J call TRBJ1-5, with 9 positions matching TRBD1. The CDR3 loop spans 16 amino acids. Germline CDR1 and CDR2: MGHDK and SYGVNS. Unmatched junction bases numbered 3, after V lost 1 base and J lost 2 bases. CDR3 region: CASSEWGQGGNQPQHF. The CDR3 DNA reads as TGTGCCAGCAGTGAATGGGGACAGGGTGGCAATCAGCCCCAGCATTTT.

The V and J genes are TRBV30 and TRBJ1-5; no clear D gene. V lost 5 bases, J lost 0 bases, and 8 bases lay in between. CDR3 length equals 13 residues. The germline V gene encodes CDR1 GTSNPN and CDR2 SVGIG (reference sequence). The chain's CDR3 is CAWGAHSNQPQHF. The CDR3 nucleotides read TGTGCCTGGGGAGCCCATAGCAATCAGCCCCAGCATTTT. The variable domain in full, with the rest retrieved from reference TRBV30 and TRBJ1-5, is SQTIHQWPATLVQPVGSPLSLECTVEGTSNPNLYWYRQAAGRGLQLLFYSVGIGQISSEVPQNLSASRPQDRQFILSSKKLLLSDSGFYLCAWGAHSNQPQHFGDGTRLSIL.

This clone was picked up one time. V is TRBV5-1 and J is TRBJ2-3, with 9 bases that match TRBD2. The CDR3 loop spans 15 amino acids. CDR1 SGHRS and CDR2 YFSETQ come from the germline V gene. Trimming at V came to 7 bases and at J to 6 bases, leaving 12 bases not matched to a gene. CDR3 nucleotide sequence: TGCGCCAGCCGCTCCAAGCGGGGGGCAATCGATACGCAGTATTTT. Amino acids: CASRSKRGAIDTQYF. Filled out from reference TRBV5-1 and TRBJ2-3, the complete variable domain reads KAGVTQTPRYLIKTRGQQVTLSCSPISGHRSVSWYQQTPGQGLQFLFEYFSETQRNKGNFPGRFSGRQFSNSRSEMNVSTLELGDSALYLCASRSKRGAIDTQYFGPGTRLTVL.

CDR3 coding DNA: TGTGCCAGCAGTCGGGACAGGCAGTTGAACACTGAAGCTTTCTTT. Translating gives CASSRDRQLNTEAFF. The V and J genes are TRBV6-5 and TRBJ1-1; 8 bases are a match to TRBD1. Germline CDR1 and CDR2: MNHEY and SVGAGI. The trim removed 5 bases at V and 0 bases at J, leaving 5 bases unmatched. CDR3 length: 15 residues.

This chain connects TRBV19 to TRBJ1-2; 7 nucleotides agree with TRBD1. The V gene's germline CDR1 is LNHDA and CDR2 SQIVND (reference sequence). This CDR3 has 17 residues. The trim removed 6 bases at V and 2 bases at J, leaving 15 bases unmatched. The CDR3 sequence: CASRKPGTVKDNYGYTF. CDR3 nucleotide sequence: TGTGCCAGTAGGAAGCCGGGGACAGTTAAGGACAACTATGGCTACACCTTC.

The chain links TRBV7-8 to TRBJ2-7; tentatively, D is TRBD2 (7 bases). CDR1 is SGHVS and CDR2 is FQNEAQ in the germline V gene. V shed 0 bases and J shed 4 bases, with 10 bases lying between them. This CDR3 has 14 amino acids. The CDR3 here is CASSLAGGPYEQYF. CDR3 nucleotides: TGTGCCAGCAGCTTAGCGGGGGGGCCGTACGAGCAGTACTTC.

As regards this clone: Other DNA sequences from this sample encode an identical CDR3 as well. V usage is TRBV19 and J usage is TRBJ1-1; TRBD1 is a possible D gene (5 bases). The CDR3 covers 14 residues. Germline assignment: CDR1 LNHDA and CDR2 SQIVND (reference sequence). The ends were cut back, 1 base at V and 4 bases at J, with 10 bases in the middle. Here the CDR3 reads CASSIGTGGTEAFF. Here the CDR3 DNA reads TGTGCCAGTAGTATAGGGACCGGGGGCACTGAAGCTTTCTTT.

The chain recombines TRBV23-1 with TRBJ1-2, with no clear D. Being an ORF, TRBV23-1 has a function that is uncertain. With 10 bases removed from V and 4 bases from J, the gap between germline ends came to 19 bases. The CDR3 loop spans 14 amino acids. CDR3 nucleotide sequence: TGCGCCACCGATTCTCCCACGGTGCTCTATGGCTACACCTTC. Its protein is CATDSPTVLYGYTF.

This clone has more than one count but fewer than ten. V gene TRBV19 combines with J gene TRBJ1-2; 9 nucleotides align to TRBD1. Germline CDR1 is LNHDA and CDR2 is SQIVND (reference sequence). The length of the CDR3 is 13 residues. V lost 7 bases to trimming and J lost 3 bases; unmatched junction nucleotides: 3. This chain's CDR3 is CASIDRGDYGYTF. CDR3 DNA: TGTGCCAGTATTGACAGGGGGGACTATGGCTACACCTTC.

The V and J genes are TRBV6-6 and TRBJ1-3; 7 bases fit TRBD1. Trimming at V came to 2 bases and at J to 0 bases, leaving 1 base not matched to a gene. The CDR3 has 15 residues. The V gene's germline CDR1 is MNHNY and CDR2 SVGAGI (reference sequence). The CDR3 spells CASSYGTVSGNTIYF. The CDR3 DNA follows: TGTGCCAGCAGTTACGGGACAGTCTCTGGAAACACCATATATTTT.

This chain joins TRBV6-6 and TRBJ2-5; D not certain. The CDR3 totals 12 residues. CDR1 and CDR2 (germline): MNHNY, SVGAGI (reference sequence). Trimming pared 2 bases from V and 4 bases from J, leaving 5 bases between. This CDR3 is CASSYSRETQYF. As DNA, the CDR3 is TGTGCCAGCAGTTACAGCCGAGAGACCCAGTACTTC.

The gene calls are TRBV30 and TRBJ1-2; D is perhaps TRBD1 (5 bases). CDR3 length equals 11 residues. V was clipped by 4 bases and J by 4 bases, with 7 bases between them. The germline gives CDR1 GTSNPN, CDR2 SVGIG (reference sequence). The CDR3 coding sequence is TGTGCCTGGACAGGGCTCTATGGCTACACCTTC. Encoded protein: CAWTGLYGYTF.

With respect to this clone: Sequence at one end of the junction differs from germline and may be a read error. The J gene is TRBJ2-3, the V gene TRBV4-3, with TRBD2 matching over 10 bases. Germline V lookup: CDR1 LGHNA, CDR2 YSLEER. The CDR3 runs 15 residues. The DNA of the CDR3 is TGCGCCAGCAGCCTCGAGCGGGGGGGCACCGATACGCAGTATTTT. Translated: CASSLERGGTDTQYF.

The rearrangement joins TRBV19 to TRBJ2-2, with a tentative D call TRBD2 (6 bases). Looked up from germline, CDR1 is LNHDA and CDR2 is SQIVND (reference sequence). Trimming left V 5 bases short and J 0 bases short, with 16 bases between. There are 17 residues in the CDR3. For the CDR3, the DNA is TGTGCCAGTAGTCCCCGCCGGGACTCCGCGAACACCGGGGAGCTGTTTTTT. It yields the protein CASSPRRDSANTGELFF.

This sequence joins TRBV7-2 and TRBJ1-2, with 9 bases fitting TRBD1. Germline loops: CDR1 SGHTA, CDR2 FQGNSA. This CDR3 has 15 amino acids. With V trimmed by 0 bases and J by 5 bases, 4 bases remained unmatched. This CDR3 reads CASSLARGTGYGYTF. The CDR3 nucleotides read TGTGCCAGCAGCTTAGCGAGGGGGACAGGGTATGGCTACACCTTC.

DNA of the CDR3: TGTGCCATCAGTGAGTCGGCAGGGGCCTTAAATGAAAAACTGTTTTTT. Encoded protein: CAISESAGALNEKLFF. The chain recombines TRBV10-3 with TRBJ1-4; TRBD1 might be the D (6 bases). This CDR3 region has 16 residues. CDR1 and CDR2 (germline): ENHRY, SYGVKD. The V and J ends lost 0 bases and 5 bases respectively, with 13 bases between them.

This sequence joins TRBV5-1 and TRBJ1-3; perhaps TRBD1 as D (6 bases). Germline CDR1 reads SGHRS; CDR2 reads YFSETQ. V was cut by 0 bases and J by 2 bases, with 6 bases left in between. The CDR3 length is 14 residues. Written as DNA, the CDR3 is TGCGCCAGCAGCTTGGCAGGGGCTGGAAACACCATATATTTT. This sequence encodes CASSLAGAGNTIYF.

The V and J genes are TRBV30 and TRBJ1-4; TRBD1 matches 9 bases. This CDR3 has 14 amino acids. Per germline, CDR1 GTSNPN and CDR2 SVGIG (reference sequence). V was pared by 8 bases and J by 3 bases, with 7 bases of the junction left unmatched. The CDR3 DNA is TGTGCCGGGACAGGGCTAGGGTCTAATGAAAAACTGTTTTTT. It codes for CAGTGLGSNEKLFF.